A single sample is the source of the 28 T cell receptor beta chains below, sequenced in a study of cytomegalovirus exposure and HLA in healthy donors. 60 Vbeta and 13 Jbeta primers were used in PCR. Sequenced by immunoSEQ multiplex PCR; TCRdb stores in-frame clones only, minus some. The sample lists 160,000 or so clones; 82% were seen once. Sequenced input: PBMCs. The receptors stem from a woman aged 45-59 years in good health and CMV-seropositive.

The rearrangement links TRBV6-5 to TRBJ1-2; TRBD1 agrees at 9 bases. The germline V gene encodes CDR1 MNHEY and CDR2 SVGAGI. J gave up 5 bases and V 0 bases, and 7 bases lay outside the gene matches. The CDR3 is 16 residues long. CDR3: CASSYSFGTGPYGYTF. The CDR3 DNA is TGTGCCAGCAGTTACTCCTTCGGGACAGGGCCTTATGGCTACACCTTC.

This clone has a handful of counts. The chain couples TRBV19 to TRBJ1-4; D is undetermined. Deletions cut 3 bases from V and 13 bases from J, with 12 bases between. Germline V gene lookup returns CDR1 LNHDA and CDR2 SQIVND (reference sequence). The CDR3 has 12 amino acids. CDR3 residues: CASSIGRESLFF. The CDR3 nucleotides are TGTGCCAGTAGTATCGGACGGGAGTCACTGTTTTTT.

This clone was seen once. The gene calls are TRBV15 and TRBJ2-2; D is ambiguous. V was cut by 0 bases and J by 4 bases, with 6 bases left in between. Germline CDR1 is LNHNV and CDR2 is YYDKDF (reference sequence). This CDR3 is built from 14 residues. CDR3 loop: CATSRDTGTGELFF. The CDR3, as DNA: TGTGCCACCAGCAGAGATACGGGCACCGGGGAGCTGTTTTTT.

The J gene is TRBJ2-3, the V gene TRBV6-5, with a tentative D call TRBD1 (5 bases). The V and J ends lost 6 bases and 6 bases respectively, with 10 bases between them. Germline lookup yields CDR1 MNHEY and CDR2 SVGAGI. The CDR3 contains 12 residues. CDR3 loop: CASSRSGDTQYF. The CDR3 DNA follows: TGTGCCAGCAGCCGCTCAGGGGATACGCAGTATTTT.

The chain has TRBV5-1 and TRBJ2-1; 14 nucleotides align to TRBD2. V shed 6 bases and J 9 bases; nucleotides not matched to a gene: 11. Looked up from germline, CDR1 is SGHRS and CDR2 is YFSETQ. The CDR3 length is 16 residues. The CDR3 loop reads CASTPGGLAGGGEQFF. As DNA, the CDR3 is TGCGCCAGCACCCCGGGAGGACTAGCGGGGGGCGGTGAGCAGTTCTTC.

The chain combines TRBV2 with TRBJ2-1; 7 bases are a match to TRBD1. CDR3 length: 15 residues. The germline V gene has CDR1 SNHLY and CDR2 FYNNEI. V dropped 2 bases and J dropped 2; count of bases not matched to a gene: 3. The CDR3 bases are TGTGCCAGCAGTGAACAGGGGGAAGCCTACAATGAGCAGTTCTTC. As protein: CASSEQGEAYNEQFF.

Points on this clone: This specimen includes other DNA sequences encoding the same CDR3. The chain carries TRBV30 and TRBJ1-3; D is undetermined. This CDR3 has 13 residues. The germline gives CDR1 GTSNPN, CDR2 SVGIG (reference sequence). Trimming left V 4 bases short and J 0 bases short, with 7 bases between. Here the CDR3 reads CAWNGGSGNTIYF. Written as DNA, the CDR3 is TGTGCCTGGAACGGAGGCTCTGGAAACACCATATATTTT.

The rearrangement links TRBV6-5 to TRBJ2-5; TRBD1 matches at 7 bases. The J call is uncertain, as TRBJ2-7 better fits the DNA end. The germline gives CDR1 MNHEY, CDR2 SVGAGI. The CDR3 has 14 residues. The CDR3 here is CASAPAGTDYEQYF. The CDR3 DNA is TGTGCCAGCGCCCCCGCCGGGACAGACTACGAGCAGTACTTC.

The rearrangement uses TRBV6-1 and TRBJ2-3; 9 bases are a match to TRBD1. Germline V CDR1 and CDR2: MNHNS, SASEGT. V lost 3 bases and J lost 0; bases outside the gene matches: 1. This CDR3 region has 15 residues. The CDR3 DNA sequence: TGTGCCAGCAGTGACGGACAGGGGAGCACAGATACGCAGTATTTT. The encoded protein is CASSDGQGSTDTQYF.

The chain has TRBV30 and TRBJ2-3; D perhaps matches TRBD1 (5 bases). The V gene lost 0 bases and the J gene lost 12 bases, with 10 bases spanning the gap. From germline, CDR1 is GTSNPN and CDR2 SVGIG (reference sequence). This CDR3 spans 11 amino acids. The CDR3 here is CAWSVTQGQYF. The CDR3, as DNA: TGTGCCTGGAGTGTGACGCAGGGACAGTATTTT.

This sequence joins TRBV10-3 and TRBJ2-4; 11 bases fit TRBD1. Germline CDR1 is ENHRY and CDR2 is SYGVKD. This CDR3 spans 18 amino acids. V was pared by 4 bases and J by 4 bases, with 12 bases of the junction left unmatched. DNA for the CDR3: TGTGCCATCAGTGCGTTGGGGACAGGGGGAGGGGGTAAAAACATTCAGTACTTC. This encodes CAISALGTGGGGKNIQYF.

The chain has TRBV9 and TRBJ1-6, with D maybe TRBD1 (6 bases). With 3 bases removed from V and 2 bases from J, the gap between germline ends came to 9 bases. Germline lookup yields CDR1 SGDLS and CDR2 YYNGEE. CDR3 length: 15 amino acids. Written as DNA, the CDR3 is TGTGCCAGCAGCGCACAGGGTACCTATAATTCACCCCTCCACTTT. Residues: CASSAQGTYNSPLHF.

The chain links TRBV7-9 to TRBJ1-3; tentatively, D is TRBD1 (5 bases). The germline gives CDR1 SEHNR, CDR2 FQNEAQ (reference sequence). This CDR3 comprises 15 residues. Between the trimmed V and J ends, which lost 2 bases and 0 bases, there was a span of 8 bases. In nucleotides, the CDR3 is TGTGCCAGCAGCTTAACAGGCACCTCTGGAAACACCATATATTTT. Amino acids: CASSLTGTSGNTIYF. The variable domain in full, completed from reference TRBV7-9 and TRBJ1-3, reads DTGVSQNPRHKITKRGQNVTFRCDPISEHNRLYWYRQTLGQGPEFLTYFQNEAQLEKSRLLSDRFSAERPKGSFSTLEIQRTEQGDSAMYLCASSLTGTSGNTIYFGEGSWLTVV.

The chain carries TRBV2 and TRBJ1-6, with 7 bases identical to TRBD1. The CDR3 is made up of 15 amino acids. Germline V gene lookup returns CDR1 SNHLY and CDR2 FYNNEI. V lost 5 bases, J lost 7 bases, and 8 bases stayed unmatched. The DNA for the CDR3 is TGTGCCAGCAGTTCAGGGACAGCGTGGAATTCACCCCTCCACTTT. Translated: CASSSGTAWNSPLHF. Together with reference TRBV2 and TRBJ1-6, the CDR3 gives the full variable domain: EPEVTQTPSHQVTQMGQEVILRCVPISNHLYFYWYRQILGQKVEFLVSFYNNEISEKSEIFDDQFSVERPDGSNFTLKIRSTKLEDSAMYFCASSSGTAWNSPLHFGNGTRLTVT.

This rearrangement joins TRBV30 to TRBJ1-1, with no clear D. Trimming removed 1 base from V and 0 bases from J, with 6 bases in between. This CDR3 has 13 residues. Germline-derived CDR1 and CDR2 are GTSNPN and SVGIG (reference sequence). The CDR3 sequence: CAWSAGMNTEAFF. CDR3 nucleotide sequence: TGTGCCTGGAGTGCGGGAATGAACACTGAAGCTTTCTTT.

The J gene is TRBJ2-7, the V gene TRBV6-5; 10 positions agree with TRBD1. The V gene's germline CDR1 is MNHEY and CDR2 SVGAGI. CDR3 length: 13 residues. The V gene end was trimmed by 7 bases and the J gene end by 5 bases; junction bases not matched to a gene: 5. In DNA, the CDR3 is TGTGCCAGCAAGGGGGACAGGGGCAACGAGCAGTACTTC. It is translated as CASKGDRGNEQYF.

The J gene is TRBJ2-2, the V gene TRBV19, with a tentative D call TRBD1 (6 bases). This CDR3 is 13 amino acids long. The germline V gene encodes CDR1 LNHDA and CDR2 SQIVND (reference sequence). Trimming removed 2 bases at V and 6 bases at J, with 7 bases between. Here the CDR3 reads CASSIKGAGELFF. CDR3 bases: TGTGCCAGTAGTATAAAGGGGGCCGGGGAGCTGTTTTTT.

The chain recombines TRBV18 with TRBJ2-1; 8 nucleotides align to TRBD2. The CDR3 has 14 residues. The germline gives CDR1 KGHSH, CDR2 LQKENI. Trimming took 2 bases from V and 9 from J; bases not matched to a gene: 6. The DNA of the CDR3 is TGTGCCAGCTCACCAACGGGGGGGCAGGGTGAGCAGTTCTTC. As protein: CASSPTGGQGEQFF.

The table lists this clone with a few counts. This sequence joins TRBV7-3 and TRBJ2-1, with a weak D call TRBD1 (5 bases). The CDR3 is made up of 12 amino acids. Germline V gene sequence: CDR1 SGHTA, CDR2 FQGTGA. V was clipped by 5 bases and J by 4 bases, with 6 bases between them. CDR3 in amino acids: CASSDRYNEQFF. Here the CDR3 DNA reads TGTGCCAGCAGCGACAGATACAATGAGCAGTTCTTC.

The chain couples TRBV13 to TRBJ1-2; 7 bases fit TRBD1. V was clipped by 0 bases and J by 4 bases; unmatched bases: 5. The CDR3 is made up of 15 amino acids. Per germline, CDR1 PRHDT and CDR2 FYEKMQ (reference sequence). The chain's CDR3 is CASSLGRTGSYGYTF. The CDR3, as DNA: TGTGCCAGCAGCTTAGGTCGGACAGGCAGCTATGGCTACACCTTC.

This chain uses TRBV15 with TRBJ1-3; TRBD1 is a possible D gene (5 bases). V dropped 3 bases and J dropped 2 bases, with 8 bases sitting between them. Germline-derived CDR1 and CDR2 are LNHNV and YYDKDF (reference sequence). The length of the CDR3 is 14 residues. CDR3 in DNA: TGTGCCACCAGCAGTGACAGTCCTGGAAACACCATATATTTT. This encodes CATSSDSPGNTIYF.

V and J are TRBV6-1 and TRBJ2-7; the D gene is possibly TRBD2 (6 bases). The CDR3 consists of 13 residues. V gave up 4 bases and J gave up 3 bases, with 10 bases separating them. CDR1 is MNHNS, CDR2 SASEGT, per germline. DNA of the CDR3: TGTGCCAGCAGTGTGCTGGGGGGCTACGAGCAGTACTTC. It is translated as CASSVLGGYEQYF.

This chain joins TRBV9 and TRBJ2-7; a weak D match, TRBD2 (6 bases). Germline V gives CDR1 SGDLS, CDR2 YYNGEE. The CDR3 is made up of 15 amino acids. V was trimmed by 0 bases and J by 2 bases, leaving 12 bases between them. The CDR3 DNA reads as TGTGCCAGCAGCGTAGGCAACGGGGGTGCCTACGAGCAGTACTTC. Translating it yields CASSVGNGGAYEQYF.

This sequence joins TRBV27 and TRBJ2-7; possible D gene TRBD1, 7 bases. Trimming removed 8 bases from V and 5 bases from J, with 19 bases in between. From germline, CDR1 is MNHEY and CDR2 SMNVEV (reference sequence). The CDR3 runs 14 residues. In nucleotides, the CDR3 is TGTGCCAGCCGCCCAGGGGGGTCTTCCCACGAGCAGTACTTC. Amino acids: CASRPGGSSHEQYF.

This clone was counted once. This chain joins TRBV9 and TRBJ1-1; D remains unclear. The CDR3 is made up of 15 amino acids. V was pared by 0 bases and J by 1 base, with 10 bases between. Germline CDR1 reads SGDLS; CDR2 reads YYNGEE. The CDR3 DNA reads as TGTGCCAGCAGCGTAGGGTCTGGGCCGAACACTGAAGCTTTCTTT. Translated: CASSVGSGPNTEAFF.

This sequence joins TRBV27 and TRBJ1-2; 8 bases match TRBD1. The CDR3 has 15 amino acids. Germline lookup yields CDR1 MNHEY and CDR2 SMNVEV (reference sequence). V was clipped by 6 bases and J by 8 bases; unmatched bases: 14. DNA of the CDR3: TGTGCCAGCAGCCCCGAAGGACAGGGCGTATTGGGCTACACCTTC. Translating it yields CASSPEGQGVLGYTF.

The CDR3, as DNA: TGTGCCAGCACCCTTCCGGCACCAGGCATTCAGTACTTC. Encoded protein: CASTLPAPGIQYF. This rearrangement joins TRBV7-2 to TRBJ2-4; unclear D gene. The CDR3 totals 13 residues. V dropped 7 bases and J dropped 9 bases, with 16 bases sitting between them. The germline CDR1 and CDR2 sequences are SGHTA and FQGNSA.

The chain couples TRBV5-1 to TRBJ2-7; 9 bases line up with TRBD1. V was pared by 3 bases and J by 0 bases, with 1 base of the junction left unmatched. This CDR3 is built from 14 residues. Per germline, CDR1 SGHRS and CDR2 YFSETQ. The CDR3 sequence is CASSWTGDSYEQYF. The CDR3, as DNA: TGCGCCAGCAGCTGGACAGGGGACTCCTACGAGCAGTACTTC.